Given below is one T cell receptor beta chain in context. What it binds is unknown. A much larger clone lies a single base off, so this may be a read error. Additional DNA sequences in this sample encode the identical CDR3. Across several immunoSEQ plates, the genomic DNA of each subset was split evenly. Every unsorted PBMC PCR replicate was loaded with 300 ng DNA, around 30,000 T cell genomes. The data were produced by immunoSEQ multiplex PCR, yet TCRdb's version contains in-frame clones alone and is incomplete. The sample shows hundreds of thousands of clones, roughly three quarters of them seen only once. The sample belongs to a study of shared clonotypes between healthy human individuals. Notes on the study in general: Only blood samples were collected, and tissue repertoires likely differ. The diversity represented, both genetic and in exposure history, was limited by few donors.

In germline, CDR1 is KGHSH, CDR2 LQKENI. This CDR3 spans 15 amino acids. The V and J ends lost 2 bases and 8 bases respectively, with 18 bases between them. This rearrangement joins TRBV18 to TRBJ1-2; D possibly corresponds to TRBD1 (6 bases). The TCR was taken from a woman in her forties in good health. Some clones in this sample may be carry-over from other donors' samples. The sequenced material came from PBMCs. CDR3 amino acids: CASSPAGGRADGYTF. CDR3 nucleotides: TGTGCCAGCTCACCAGCGGGGGGCAGAGCAGACGGCTACACCTTC.